The 9 T cell receptor beta chains in this list originate from one sample, sequenced in a study of blood T cell repertoires in COVID-19. Sequencing used immunoSEQ multiplex PCR; TCRdb keeps in-frame clones, though not all of them. The sample shows fewer than 500,000 clones, roughly 89% of them seen only once. Source material: peripheral blood. The origin of the receptors is a woman younger than 45 with acute or convalescent COVID-19.

The V call is TRBV9, the J call TRBJ2-5; 10 bases map to TRBD1. Germline trimming cut 3 bases from V and 5 bases from J; bases unmatched to any gene: 7. Germline values: CDR1 SGDLS, CDR2 YYNGEE. The CDR3 runs to 15 residues. This CDR3 reads CASSATGGGSETQYF. CDR3 DNA sequence: TGTGCCAGCAGCGCGACAGGGGGCGGGTCGGAGACCCAGTACTTC.

The chain carries TRBV7-9 and TRBJ2-3; no reliable D call. CDR1 is SEHNR and CDR2 is FQNEAQ in the germline V gene (reference sequence). CDR3 length equals 12 residues. The germline V and J ends were trimmed by 5 bases and 2 bases, with 5 bases remaining between them. The DNA of the CDR3 is TGTGCCAGCAGCCAAAACACAGATACGCAGTATTTT. Amino acids: CASSQNTDTQYF.

In this sample, this clone turned up once. The rearrangement joins TRBV2 to TRBJ2-5; no firm D call. Germline-derived CDR1 and CDR2 are SNHLY and FYNNEI. The length of the CDR3 is 13 residues. V was clipped by 5 bases and J by 2 bases, with 9 bases between them. The CDR3 nucleotides read TGTGCCAGCAGTCGCGACGGGCAAGAGACCCAGTACTTC. As protein: CASSRDGQETQYF.

The rearrangement links TRBV29-1 to TRBJ2-3; D call uncertain. Trimming left V 4 bases short and J 2 bases short, with 7 bases between. CDR1 is SQVTM and CDR2 is ANQGSEA in the germline V gene. This CDR3 region has 12 residues. CDR3 in amino acids: CSVGRATDTQYF. CDR3 bases: TGCAGCGTTGGCCGAGCCACAGATACGCAGTATTTT.

The chain carries TRBV6-1 and TRBJ2-7; no clear D gene. Trimming stripped 1 base from V and 3 bases from J, with 16 bases between. Germline CDR1 MNHNS, CDR2 SASEGT. This CDR3 is 16 amino acids long. CDR3 bases: TGTGCCAGCAGTGAAGGGGCAGGTTTGGTGGACTACGAGCAGTACTTC. Translating gives CASSEGAGLVDYEQYF.

The genes are TRBV9 and TRBJ2-2, with 10 bases identical to TRBD2. CDR1 and CDR2 from the germline V gene are SGDLS and YYNGEE. The J segment lost 5 bases and the V segment lost 4 bases, leaving 8 bases of the junction unmatched. This CDR3 comprises 16 residues. The chain's CDR3 is CASSPRGSGGTGELFF. DNA for the CDR3: TGTGCCAGCAGCCCCCGAGGTAGCGGGGGGACCGGGGAGCTGTTTTTT. Filled out from reference TRBV9 and TRBJ2-2, the complete variable domain reads DSGVTQTPKHLITATGQRVTLRCSPRSGDLSVYWYQQSLDQGLQFLIQYYNGEERAKGNILERFSAQQFPDLHSELNLSSLELGDSALYFCASSPRGSGGTGELFFGEGSRLTVL.

V is TRBV6-4 and J is TRBJ2-1; TRBD2 aligns across 9 bases. The CDR3 consists of 15 residues. CDR1 and CDR2 from the germline V gene are MRHNA and SNTAGT. With 5 bases clipped from V and 9 bases from J, the junction kept 11 bases outside the gene matches. DNA of the CDR3: TGTGCCAGCAGTCAAATTAGCGGGGGTTATAGTGAGCAGTTCTTC. As protein: CASSQISGGYSEQFF.

The gene calls are TRBV12-3 or TRBV12-4 and TRBJ2-2, with D perhaps TRBD2 (6 bases). V was shortened by 7 bases and J by 4 bases, with 10 bases between the two germline ends. This CDR3 has 13 amino acids. The CDR3 bases are TGTGCCAGCACCCAAGCGGGCACCGGGGAGCTGTTTTTT. Amino acids: CASTQAGTGELFF.

This rearrangement joins TRBV27 to TRBJ1-5, with D perhaps TRBD1 (6 bases). Germline CDR1 and CDR2: MNHEY and SMNVEV (reference sequence). There are 16 residues in the CDR3. V was trimmed by 5 bases and J by 2 bases, leaving 16 bases between them. In DNA form, the CDR3 reads TGTGCCAGCAGTAAACAGGGTTTGGCGGGCAATCAGCCCCAGCATTTT. This gives the protein CASSKQGLAGNQPQHF.